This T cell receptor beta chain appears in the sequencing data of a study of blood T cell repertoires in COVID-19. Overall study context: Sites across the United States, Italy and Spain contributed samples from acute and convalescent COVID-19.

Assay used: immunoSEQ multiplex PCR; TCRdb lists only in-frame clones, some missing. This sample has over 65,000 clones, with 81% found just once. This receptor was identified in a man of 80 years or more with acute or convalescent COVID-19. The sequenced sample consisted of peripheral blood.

CDR3 sequence: CASSDLGQGFNQPQHF. The CDR3 DNA reads TGTGCCAGCAGTGATCTTGGCCAGGGCTTCAATCAGCCCCAGCATTTT. The chain has TRBV6-1 and TRBJ1-5; possibly TRBD1 for D (5 bases). The germline V gene has CDR1 MNHNS and CDR2 SASEGT. The CDR3 runs to 16 residues. Trimming removed 3 bases from V and 3 bases from J, with 15 bases in between.